This entry is about one T cell receptor (beta chain). Its cognate antigen is unknown. Lacking the conserved final phenylalanine or tryptophan, this CDR3 likely reflects a read error. Germline V CDR1 and CDR2: SGHVS, FQNEAQ. Trimming took off 5 bases at V and 2 bases at J, with 10 bases between the two ends. The CDR3 consists of 13 residues. The library came from three nested PCR rounds adapted from ARM-PCR protocols. TCRdb fed the multiplex PCR reads into MiXCR, producing one record per CDR3 protein. The sample has roughly 81,000 distinct CDR3 sequences; 61% are singletons. These data belong to a study of tumor and adjacent non-tumor tissue in lung cancer. About the research overall: On average, productive TCRbeta reads reached about 4 million per sample.

The template was RNA from unsorted bulk tissue. General study points: Shorter survival was associated with higher TCR diversity in tumors.

V is TRBV7-8 and J is TRBJ2-7, with D tentatively TRBD1 (6 bases). The receptor comes from a man aged 65-85 years with non-small cell lung cancer. The sequenced sample was lung tumor tissue. The CDR3 DNA sequence: TGTGCCAGCAGCCTGTACAGGGCCTACGAGCAGTACTTA. This sequence encodes CASSLYRAYEQYL.